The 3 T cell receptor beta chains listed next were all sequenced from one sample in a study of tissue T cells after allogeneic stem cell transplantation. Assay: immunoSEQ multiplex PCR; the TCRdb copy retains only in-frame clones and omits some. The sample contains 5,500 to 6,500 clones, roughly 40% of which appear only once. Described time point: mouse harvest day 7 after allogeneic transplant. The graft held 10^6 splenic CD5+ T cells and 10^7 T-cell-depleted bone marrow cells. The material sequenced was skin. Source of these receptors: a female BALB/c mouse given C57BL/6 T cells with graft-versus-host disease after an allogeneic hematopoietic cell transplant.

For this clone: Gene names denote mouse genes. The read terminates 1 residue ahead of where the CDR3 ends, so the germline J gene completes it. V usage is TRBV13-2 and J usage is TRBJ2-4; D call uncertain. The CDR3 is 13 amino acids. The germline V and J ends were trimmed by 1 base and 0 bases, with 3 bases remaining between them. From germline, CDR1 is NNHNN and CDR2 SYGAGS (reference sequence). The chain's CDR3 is CASGDHSQNTLYF. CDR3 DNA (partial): TGTGCCAGCGGTGATCACAGTCAAAACACCTTGTAC.

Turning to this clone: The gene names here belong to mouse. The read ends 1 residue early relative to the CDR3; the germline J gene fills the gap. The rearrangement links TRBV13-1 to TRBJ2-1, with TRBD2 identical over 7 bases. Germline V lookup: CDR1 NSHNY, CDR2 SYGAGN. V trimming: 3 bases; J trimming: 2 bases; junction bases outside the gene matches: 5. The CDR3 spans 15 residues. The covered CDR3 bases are TGTGCCAGCAGTGGACAGACTGGGTACTATGCTGAGCAGTTC. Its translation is CASSGQTGYYAEQF. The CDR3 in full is CASSGQTGYYAEQFF.

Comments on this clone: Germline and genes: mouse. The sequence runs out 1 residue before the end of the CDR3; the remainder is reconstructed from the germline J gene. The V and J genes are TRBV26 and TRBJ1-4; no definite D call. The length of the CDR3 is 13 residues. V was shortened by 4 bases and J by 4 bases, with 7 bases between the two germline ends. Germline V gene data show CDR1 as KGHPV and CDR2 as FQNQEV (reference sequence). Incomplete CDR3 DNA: TGTGCCAGCAGTCACGACAACAACGAAAGATTATTT. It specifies CASSHDNNERLF. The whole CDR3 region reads CASSHDNNERLFF.